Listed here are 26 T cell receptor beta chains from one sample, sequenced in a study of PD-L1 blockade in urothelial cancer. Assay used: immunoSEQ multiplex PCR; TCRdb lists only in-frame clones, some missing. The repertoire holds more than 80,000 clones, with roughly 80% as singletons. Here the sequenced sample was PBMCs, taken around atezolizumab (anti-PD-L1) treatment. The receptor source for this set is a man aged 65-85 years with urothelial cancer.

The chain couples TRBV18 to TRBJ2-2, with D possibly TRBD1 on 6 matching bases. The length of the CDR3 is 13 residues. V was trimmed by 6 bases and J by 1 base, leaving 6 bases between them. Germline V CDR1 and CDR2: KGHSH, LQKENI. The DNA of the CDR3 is TGTGCCAGCTCGGACAGGAACACCGGGGAGCTGTTTTTT. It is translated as CASSDRNTGELFF.

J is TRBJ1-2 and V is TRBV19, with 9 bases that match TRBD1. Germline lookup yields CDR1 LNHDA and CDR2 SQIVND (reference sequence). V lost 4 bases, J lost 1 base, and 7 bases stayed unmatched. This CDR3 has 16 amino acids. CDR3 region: CASSRGGTGNNYGYTF. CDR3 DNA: TGTGCCAGTAGTAGGGGCGGGACAGGGAATAACTATGGCTACACCTTC.

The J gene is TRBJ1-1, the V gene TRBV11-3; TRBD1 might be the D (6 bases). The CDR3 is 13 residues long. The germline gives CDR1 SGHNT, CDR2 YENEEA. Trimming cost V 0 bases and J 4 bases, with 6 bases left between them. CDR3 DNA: TGTGCCAGCAGCTTAGAAGGGGGCACTGAAGCTTTCTTT. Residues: CASSLEGGTEAFF. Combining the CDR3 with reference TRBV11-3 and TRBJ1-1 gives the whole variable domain EAGVVQSPRYKIIEKKQPVAFWCNPISGHNTLYWYLQNLGQGPELLIRYENEEAVDDSQLPKDRFSAERLKGVDSTLKIQPAELGDSAVYLCASSLEGGTEAFFGQGTRLTVV.

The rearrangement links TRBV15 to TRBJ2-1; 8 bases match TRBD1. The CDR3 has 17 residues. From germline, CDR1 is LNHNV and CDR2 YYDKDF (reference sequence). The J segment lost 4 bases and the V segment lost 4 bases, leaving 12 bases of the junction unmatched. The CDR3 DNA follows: TGTGCCACCAGCAAAACCGTCGGGACAGGAGATTACAATGAGCAGTTCTTC. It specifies CATSKTVGTGDYNEQFF.

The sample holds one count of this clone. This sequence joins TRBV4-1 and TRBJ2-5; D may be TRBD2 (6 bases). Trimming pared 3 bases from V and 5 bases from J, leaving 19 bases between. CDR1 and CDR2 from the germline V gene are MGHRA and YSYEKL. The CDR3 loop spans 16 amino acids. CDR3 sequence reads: CASSQDRDSFGETQYF. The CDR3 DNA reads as TGCGCCAGCAGCCAGGATCGGGACTCCTTCGGGGAGACCCAGTACTTC.

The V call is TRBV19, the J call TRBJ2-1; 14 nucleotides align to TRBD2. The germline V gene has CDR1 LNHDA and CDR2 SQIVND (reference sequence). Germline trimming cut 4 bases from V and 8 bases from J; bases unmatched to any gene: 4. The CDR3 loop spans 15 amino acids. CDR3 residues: CASSTGLAGDHEQFF. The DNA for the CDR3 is TGTGCCAGTAGTACGGGACTAGCGGGAGATCATGAGCAGTTCTTC.

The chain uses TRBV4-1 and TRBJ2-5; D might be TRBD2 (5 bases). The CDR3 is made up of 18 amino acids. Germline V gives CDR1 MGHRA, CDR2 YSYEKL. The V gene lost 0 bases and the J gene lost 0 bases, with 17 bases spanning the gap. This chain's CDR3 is CASSQDQRGFLNQETQYF. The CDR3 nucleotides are TGCGCCAGCAGCCAAGATCAGAGAGGGTTCCTCAACCAAGAGACCCAGTACTTC.

CDR3 in DNA: TGTGCCAGCAGTGAGTCCGGGGAGCTGTTTTTT. Translating it yields CASSESGELFF. This chain connects TRBV6-5 to TRBJ2-2; no clear D. Germline loops: CDR1 MNHEY, CDR2 SVGAGI. Trimming pared 5 bases from V and 6 bases from J, leaving 4 bases between. The CDR3 is made up of 11 amino acids.

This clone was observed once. The CDR3 DNA sequence: TGCGCCAGCAGCCAAGCGACTAGCGGGAGGACTACCCCCTACGAGCAGTACTTC. Translating it yields CASSQATSGRTTPYEQYF. This chain links TRBV4-3 with TRBJ2-7; 13 bases map to TRBD2. Germline CDR1 reads LGHNA; CDR2 reads YSLEER. Trimming took 1 base from V and 2 from J; bases not matched to a gene: 8. The CDR3 totals 18 residues.

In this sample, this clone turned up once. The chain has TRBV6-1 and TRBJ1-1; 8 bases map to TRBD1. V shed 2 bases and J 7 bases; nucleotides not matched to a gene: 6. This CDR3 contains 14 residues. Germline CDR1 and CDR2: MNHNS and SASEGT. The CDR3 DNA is TGTGCCAGCAGTGAACTGACAGGGGCTTTTGAAGCTTTCTTT. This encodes CASSELTGAFEAFF.

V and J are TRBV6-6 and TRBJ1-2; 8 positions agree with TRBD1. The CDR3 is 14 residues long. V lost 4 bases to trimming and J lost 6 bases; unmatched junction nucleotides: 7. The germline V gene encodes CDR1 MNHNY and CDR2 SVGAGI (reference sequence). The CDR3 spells CASSFGQGANGYTF. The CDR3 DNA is TGTGCCAGCAGTTTTGGGCAGGGGGCGAATGGCTACACCTTC.

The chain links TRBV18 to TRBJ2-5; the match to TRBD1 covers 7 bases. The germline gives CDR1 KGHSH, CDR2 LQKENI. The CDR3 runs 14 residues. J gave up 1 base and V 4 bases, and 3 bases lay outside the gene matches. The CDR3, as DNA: TGTGCCAGCTCACGAGACAGGGCCCAAGAGACCCAGTACTTC. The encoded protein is CASSRDRAQETQYF.

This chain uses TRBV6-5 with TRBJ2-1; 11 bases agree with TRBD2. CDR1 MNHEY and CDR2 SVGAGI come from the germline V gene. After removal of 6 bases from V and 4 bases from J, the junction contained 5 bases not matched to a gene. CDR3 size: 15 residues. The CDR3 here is CASSQTSGVYNEQFF. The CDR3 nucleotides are TGTGCCAGCAGCCAGACTAGCGGGGTGTACAATGAGCAGTTCTTC.

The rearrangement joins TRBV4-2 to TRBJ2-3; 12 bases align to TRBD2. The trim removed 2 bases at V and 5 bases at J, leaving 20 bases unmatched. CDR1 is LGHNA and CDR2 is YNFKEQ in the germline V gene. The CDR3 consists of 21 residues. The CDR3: CASSQNTRGRLAGEQGDTQYF. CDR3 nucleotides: TGTGCCAGCAGCCAAAACACCCGGGGGAGACTAGCGGGAGAGCAGGGAGATACGCAGTATTTT.

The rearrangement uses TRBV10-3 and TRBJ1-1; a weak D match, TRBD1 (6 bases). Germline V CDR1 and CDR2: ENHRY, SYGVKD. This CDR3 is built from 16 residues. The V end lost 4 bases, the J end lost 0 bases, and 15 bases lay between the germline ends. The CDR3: CAISGLGHFMNTEAFF. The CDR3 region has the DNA TGTGCCATCAGTGGCTTGGGACATTTCATGAACACTGAAGCTTTCTTT.

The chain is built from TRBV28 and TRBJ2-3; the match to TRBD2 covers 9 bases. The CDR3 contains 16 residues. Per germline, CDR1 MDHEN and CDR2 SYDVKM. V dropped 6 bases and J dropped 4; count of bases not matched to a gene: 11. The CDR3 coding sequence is TGTGCCAGCAGGCAAGAAATAGCGGGGGACGCAGATACGCAGTATTTT. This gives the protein CASRQEIAGDADTQYF.

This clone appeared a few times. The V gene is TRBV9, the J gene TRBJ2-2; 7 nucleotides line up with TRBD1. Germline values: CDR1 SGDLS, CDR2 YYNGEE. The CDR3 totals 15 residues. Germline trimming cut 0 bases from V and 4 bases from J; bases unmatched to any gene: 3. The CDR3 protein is CASSVVGGSTGELFF. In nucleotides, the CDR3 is TGTGCCAGCAGCGTAGTAGGGGGCAGCACCGGGGAGCTGTTTTTT.

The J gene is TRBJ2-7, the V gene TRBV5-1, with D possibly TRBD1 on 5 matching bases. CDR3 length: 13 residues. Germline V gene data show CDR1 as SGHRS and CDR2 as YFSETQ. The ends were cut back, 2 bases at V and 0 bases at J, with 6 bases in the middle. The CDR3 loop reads CASSFDSSYEQYF. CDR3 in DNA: TGCGCCAGCAGCTTCGACAGCTCCTACGAGCAGTACTTC.

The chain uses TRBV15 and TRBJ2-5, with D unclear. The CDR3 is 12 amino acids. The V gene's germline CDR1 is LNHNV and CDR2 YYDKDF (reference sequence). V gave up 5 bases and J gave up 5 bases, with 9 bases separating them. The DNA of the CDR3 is TGTGCCACCAGCCCCCACCGGGAGACCCAGTACTTC. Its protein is CATSPHRETQYF.

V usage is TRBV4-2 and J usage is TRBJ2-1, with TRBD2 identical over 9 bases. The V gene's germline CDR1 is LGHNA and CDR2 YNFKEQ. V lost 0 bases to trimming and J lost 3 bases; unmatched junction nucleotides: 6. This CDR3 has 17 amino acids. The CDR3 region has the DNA TGTGCCAGCAGCCAAGAATTAGCGGGAGCCGACTACAATGAGCAGTTCTTC. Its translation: CASSQELAGADYNEQFF.

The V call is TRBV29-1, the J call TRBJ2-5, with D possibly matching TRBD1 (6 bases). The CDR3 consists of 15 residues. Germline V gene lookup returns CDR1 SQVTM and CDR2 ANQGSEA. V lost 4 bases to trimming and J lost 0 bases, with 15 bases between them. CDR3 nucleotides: TGCAGCGTTGGGGGGCGGGCCCTGTACCAAGAGACCCAGTACTTC. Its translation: CSVGGRALYQETQYF.

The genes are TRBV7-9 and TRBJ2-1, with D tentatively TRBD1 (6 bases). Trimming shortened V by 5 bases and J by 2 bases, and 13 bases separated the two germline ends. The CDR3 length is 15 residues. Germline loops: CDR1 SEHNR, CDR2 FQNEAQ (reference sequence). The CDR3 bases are TGTGCCAGCAGCCCAACAGGGACCCCCTACAATGAGCAGTTCTTC. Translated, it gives CASSPTGTPYNEQFF.

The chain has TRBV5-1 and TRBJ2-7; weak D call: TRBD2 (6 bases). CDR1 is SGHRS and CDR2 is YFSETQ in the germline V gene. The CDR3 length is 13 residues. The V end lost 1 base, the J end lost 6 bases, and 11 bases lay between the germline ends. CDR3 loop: CASSLRLGGEQYF. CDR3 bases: TGCGCCAGCAGCTTGCGACTAGGCGGCGAGCAGTACTTC.

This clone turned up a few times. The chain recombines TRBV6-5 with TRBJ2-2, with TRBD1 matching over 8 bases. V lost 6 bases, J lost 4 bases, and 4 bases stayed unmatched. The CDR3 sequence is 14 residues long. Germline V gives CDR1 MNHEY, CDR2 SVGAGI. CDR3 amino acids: CASRAGTGTGELFF. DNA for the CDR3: TGTGCCAGCAGAGCCGGGACAGGCACCGGGGAGCTGTTTTTT.

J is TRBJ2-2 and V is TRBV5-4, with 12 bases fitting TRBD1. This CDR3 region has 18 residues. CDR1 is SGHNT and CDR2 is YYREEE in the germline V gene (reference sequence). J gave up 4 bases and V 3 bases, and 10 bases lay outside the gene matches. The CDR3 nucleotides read TGTGCCAGCAGCTCGGGACAGGGGGCTATTTTTGGCACCGGGGAGCTGTTTTTT. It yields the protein CASSSGQGAIFGTGELFF. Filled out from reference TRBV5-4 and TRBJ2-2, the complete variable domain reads ETGVTQSPTHLIKTRGQQVTLRCSSQSGHNTVSWYQQALGQGPQFIFQYYREEENGRGNFPPRFSGLQFPNYSSELNVNALELDDSALYLCASSSGQGAIFGTGELFFGEGSRLTVL.

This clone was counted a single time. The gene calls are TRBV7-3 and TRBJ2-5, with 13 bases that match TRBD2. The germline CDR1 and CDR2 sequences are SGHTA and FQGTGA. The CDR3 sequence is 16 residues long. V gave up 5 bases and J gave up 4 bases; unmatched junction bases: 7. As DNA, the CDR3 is TGTGCCAGCAGCCCGGGGACTAGCGGGGAACGAGAGACCCAGTACTTC. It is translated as CASSPGTSGERETQYF.